This T cell receptor beta chain emerged from a study of blood T cells in healthy people across ages. Study at large: Template switching picked up about one barcoded beta molecule for each two T cells.

Primers used in a second PCR of roughly 6 to 12 cycles were a sample-barcoded 5' primer and a J-beta primer mix. Per-sample output comprised a minimum of 2.5 million paired-end reads containing CDR3. TCRdb reprocessed the 5' RACE reads via MiXCR and lists one record per CDR3 protein. The table records over 950,000 distinct CDR3 sequences, roughly two fifths of them present only once. In regard to this clonotype: Its antigen is as yet unknown.

General study results and limits: Across the age range, TCR beta diversity per million T cells fell in a roughly linear way.

V was clipped by 0 bases and J by 2 bases, with 9 bases between them. The germline gives CDR1 LGHNA, CDR2 YSLEER. The length of the CDR3 is 15 residues. The V call is TRBV4-3, the J call TRBJ2-3; D gene unclear. This TCR was recovered from a man younger than 35 in good health. Input material: blood. The CDR3 spells CASSQDGSTTDTQYF. Written as DNA, the CDR3 is TGCGCCAGCAGCCAAGATGGCAGCACCACAGATACGCAGTATTTT.